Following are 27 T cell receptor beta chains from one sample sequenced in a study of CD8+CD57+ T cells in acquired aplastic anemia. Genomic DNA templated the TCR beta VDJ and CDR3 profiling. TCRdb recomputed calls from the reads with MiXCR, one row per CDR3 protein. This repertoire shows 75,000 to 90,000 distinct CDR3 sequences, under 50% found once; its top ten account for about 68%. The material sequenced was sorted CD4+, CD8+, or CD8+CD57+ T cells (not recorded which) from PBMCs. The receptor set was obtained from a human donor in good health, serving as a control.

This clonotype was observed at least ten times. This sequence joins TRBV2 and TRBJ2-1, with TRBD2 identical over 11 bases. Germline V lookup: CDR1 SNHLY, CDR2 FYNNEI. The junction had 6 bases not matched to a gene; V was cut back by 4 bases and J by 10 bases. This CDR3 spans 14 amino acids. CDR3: CASSVSGGAGEQFF. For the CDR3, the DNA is TGTGCCAGCAGTGTTAGCGGGGGGGCAGGAGAGCAGTTCTTC.

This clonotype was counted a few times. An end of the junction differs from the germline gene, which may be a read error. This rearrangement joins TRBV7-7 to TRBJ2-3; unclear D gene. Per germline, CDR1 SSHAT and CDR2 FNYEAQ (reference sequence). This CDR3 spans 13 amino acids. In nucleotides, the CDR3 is TGTGCTAGCAGCTCCGACACGGCAGATACGCAGTATTTT. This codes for CASSSDTADTQYF.

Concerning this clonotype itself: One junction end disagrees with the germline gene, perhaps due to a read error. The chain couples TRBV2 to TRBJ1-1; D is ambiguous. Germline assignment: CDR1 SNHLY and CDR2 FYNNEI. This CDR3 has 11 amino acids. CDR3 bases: TGTGCCAGCAGTGTAGACACGGAAGCTTTCTTT. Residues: CASSVDTEAFF.

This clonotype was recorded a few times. The CDR3 region is CASTLGRGETQYF. DNA for the CDR3: TGTGCCAGCACCCTAGGCCGGGGGGAGACCCAGTACTTC. This chain links TRBV12-3 or TRBV12-4 with TRBJ2-5; the D gene is possibly TRBD2 (6 bases). The germline V and J ends were trimmed by 7 bases and 5 bases, with 14 bases remaining between them. The CDR3 runs 13 residues.

The CDR3 bases are TGTGCCACCAGTGATTTTAGGACCCAGTACTTC. Its translation: CATSDFRTQYF. This sequence joins TRBV24-1 and TRBJ2-5, with D hard to call. This CDR3 region has 11 residues. Germline-derived CDR1 and CDR2 are KGHDR and SFDVKD. With 1 base removed from V and 7 bases from J, the gap between germline ends came to 3 bases.

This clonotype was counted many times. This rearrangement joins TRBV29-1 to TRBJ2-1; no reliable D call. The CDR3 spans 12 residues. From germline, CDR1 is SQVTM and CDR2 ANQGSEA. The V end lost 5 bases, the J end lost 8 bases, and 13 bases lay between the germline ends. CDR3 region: CSVIGALDEQFF. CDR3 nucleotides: TGCAGCGTTATCGGTGCTTTGGATGAGCAGTTCTTC.

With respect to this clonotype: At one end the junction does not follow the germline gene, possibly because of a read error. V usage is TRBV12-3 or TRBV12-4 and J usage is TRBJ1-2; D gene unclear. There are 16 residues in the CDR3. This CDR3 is CAGSPWVGEVGYGYTF. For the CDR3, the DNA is TGTGCCGGCAGCCCTTGGGTCGGGGAGGTTGGGTATGGCTACACCTTC.

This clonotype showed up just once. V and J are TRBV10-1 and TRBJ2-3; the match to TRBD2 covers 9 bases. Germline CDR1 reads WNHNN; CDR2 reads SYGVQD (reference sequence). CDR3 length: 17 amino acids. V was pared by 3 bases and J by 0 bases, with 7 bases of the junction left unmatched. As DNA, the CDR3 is TGCGCCAGCAGTGAATCATCTAGCGGGGAAAGCACAGATACGCAGTATTTT. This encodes CASSESSSGESTDTQYF.

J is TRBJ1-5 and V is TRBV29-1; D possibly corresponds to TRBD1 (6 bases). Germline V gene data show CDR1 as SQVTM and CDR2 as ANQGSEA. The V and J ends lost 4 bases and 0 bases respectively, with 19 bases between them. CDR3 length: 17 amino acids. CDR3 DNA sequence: TGCAGCGTTGTATTGGGTGGCAGGGGAGATAGCAATCAGCCCCAGCATTTT. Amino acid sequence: CSVVLGGRGDSNQPQHF.

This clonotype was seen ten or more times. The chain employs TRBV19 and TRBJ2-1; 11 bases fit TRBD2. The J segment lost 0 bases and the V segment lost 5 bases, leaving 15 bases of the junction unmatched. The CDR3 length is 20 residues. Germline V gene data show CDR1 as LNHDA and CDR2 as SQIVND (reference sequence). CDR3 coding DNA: TGTGCCAGTAGTCCAAGGACTAGCGGGTCGGTACTAAGCTCCTACAATGAGCAGTTCTTC. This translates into CASSPRTSGSVLSSYNEQFF.

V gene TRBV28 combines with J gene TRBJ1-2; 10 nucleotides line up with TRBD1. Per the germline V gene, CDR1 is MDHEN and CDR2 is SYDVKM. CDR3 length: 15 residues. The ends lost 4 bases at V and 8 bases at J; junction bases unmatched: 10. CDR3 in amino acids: CASSSLRDRGSGYTF. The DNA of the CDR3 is TGTGCCAGCAGTTCTCTCCGGGACAGGGGTTCCGGCTACACCTTC.

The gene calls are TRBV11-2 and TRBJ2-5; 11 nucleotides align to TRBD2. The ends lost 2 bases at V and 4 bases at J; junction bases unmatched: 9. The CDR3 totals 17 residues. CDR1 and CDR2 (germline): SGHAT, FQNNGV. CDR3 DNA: TGTGCCAGCAGCTTACGGGGCCTAGCGGGGGGTGGAGAGACCCAGTACTTC. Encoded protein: CASSLRGLAGGGETQYF.

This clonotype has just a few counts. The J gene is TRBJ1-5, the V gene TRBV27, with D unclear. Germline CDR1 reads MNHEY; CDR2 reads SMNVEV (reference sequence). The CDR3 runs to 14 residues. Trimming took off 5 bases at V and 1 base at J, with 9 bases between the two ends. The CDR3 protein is CASSPGGSNQPQHF. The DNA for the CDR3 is TGTGCCAGCAGTCCCGGAGGGAGCAATCAGCCCCAGCATTTT.

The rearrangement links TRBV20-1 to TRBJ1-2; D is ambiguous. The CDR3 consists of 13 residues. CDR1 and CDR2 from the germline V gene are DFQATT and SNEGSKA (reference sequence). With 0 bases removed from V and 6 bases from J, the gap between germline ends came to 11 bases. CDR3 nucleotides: TGCAGTGCTAGAGATCAGGTTTCTGATGGCTACACCTTC. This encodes CSARDQVSDGYTF.

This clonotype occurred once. The DNA for the CDR3 is TGCGCCAGCAGCTTGTTGGGATGGGGTAACACTGAAGCTTTCTTT. Amino acid sequence: CASSLLGWGNTEAFF. This chain joins TRBV5-1 and TRBJ1-1, with unresolved D. V was cut by 1 base and J by 2 bases, with 12 bases left in between. The CDR3 runs 15 residues. The germline gives CDR1 SGHRS, CDR2 YFSETQ.

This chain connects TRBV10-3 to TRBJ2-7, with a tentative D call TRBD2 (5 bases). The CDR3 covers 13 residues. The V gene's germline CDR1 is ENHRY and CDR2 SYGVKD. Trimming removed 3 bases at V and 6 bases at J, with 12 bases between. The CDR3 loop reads CAISDPGGREQYV. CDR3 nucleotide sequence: TGTGCCATCAGTGACCCCGGCGGGCGCGAGCAGTACGTC.

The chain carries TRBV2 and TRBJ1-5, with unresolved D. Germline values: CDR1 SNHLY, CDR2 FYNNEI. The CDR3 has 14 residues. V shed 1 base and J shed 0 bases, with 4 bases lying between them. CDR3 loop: CASSEGDSNQPQHF. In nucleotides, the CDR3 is TGTGCCAGCAGTGAAGGGGATAGCAATCAGCCCCAGCATTTT.

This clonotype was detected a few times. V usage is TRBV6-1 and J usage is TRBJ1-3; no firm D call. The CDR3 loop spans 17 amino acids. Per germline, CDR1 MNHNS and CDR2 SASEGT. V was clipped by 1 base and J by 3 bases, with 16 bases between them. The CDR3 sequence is CASSEEEQRVHGNTIYF. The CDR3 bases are TGTGCCAGCAGTGAAGAAGAACAGCGCGTCCATGGAAACACCATATATTTT.

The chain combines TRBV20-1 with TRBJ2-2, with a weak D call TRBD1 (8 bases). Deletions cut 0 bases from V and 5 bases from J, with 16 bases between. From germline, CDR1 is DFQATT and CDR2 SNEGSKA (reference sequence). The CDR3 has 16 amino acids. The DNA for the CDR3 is TGCAGTGCTAGAGATTTAAACAGGGGGGGGACCGGGGAGCTGTTTTTT. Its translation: CSARDLNRGGTGELFF.

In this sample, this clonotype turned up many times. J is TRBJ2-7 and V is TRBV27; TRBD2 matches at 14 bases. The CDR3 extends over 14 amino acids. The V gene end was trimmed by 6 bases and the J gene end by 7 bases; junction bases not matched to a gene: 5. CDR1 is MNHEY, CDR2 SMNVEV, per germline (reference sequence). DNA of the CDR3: TGTGCCAGCAGCGCGACTAGCGGGAGGGGGGAGCAGTACTTC. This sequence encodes CASSATSGRGEQYF.

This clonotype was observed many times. In DNA form, the CDR3 reads TGTGCCGGCAGCGGGGGCGTAGATACGCAGTATTTT. Amino acids: CAGSGGVDTQYF. The chain joins TRBV10-3 to TRBJ2-3, with TRBD2 matching over 8 bases. V lost 11 bases to trimming and J lost 5 bases; unmatched junction nucleotides: 6. The CDR3 loop spans 12 amino acids. Germline lookup yields CDR1 ENHRY and CDR2 SYGVKD.

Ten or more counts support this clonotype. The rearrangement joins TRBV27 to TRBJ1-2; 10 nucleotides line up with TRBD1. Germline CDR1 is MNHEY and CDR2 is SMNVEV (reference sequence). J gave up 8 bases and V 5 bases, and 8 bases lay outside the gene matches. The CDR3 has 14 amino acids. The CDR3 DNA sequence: TGTGCCAGCAGTCCTGGGACAGGGGCGTGGGGCTACACCTTC. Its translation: CASSPGTGAWGYTF.

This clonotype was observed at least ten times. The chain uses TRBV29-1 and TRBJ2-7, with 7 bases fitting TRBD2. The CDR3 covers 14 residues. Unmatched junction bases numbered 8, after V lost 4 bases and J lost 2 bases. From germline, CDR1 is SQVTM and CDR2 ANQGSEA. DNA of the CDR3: TGCAGCGTTGGAGGGGCGGGGGTGCCCTACGAGCAGTACTTC. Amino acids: CSVGGAGVPYEQYF.

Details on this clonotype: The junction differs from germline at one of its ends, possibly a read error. CDR3 nucleotides: TGTGCCGGCAGCGTTGGCGGCAACACTGAAGCTTTCTTT. It is translated as CAGSVGGNTEAFF. The chain combines TRBV9 with TRBJ1-1; D is ambiguous. The length of the CDR3 is 13 residues. CDR1 SGDLS and CDR2 YYNGEE come from the germline V gene.

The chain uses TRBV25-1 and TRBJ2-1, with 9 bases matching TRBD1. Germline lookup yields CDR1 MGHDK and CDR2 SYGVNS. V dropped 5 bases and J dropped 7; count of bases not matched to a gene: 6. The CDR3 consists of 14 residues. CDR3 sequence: CASSTGTGWNEQFF. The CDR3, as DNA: TGTGCCAGCAGTACCGGGACAGGGTGGAATGAGCAGTTCTTC.

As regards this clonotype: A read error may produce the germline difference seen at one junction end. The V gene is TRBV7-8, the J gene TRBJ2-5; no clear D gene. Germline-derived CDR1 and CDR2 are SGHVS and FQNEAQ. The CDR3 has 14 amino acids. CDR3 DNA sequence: TGTGCCAGCGGATCCCCGGGCCCGACACGGACCCGGTACTTC. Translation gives CASGSPGPTRTRYF.

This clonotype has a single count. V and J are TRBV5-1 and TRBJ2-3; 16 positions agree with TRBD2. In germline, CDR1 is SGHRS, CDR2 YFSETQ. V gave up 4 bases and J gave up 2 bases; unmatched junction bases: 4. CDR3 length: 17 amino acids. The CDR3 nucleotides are TGCGCCAGCAGCGACGGGACTAGCGGGGGGGCCACAGATACGCAGTATTTT. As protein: CASSDGTSGGATDTQYF.